The following is a T cell receptor (beta chain) sequence with its context. Its cognate antigen is unknown. TCRdb recomputed calls from the 5' RACE reads with MiXCR, one row per CDR3 protein. The sample has 35,000 to 45,000 distinct CDR3 sequences; about 6.8% are singletons. The germline CDR1 and CDR2 sequences are MNHGY and SAAAGT. Trimming took 5 bases from V and 3 from J; bases not matched to a gene: 19. CDR3 length equals 19 residues. This sample is drawn from a study of early T cells in non-severe SARS-CoV-2 infection. Across the study: Sequencing input comprised bulk RNA from unsorted whole blood; chain pairing was not available. Study-wide findings and caveats: VDJdb matching favored anti-spike CD8 responses, missing private and CD4 specificities.

Source: whole blood, taken at baseline. This receptor was identified in an adult who was a healthcare worker with PCR-confirmed SARS-CoV-2 infection or an uninfected control (not recorded which). The chain is built from TRBV6-8 and TRBJ2-1, with TRBD2 matching over 7 bases. The CDR3 protein is CASSLHQRTRDYFYNEQFF. The CDR3 DNA follows: TGTGCCAGCAGTCTCCATCAACGTACGCGGGACTATTTCTACAATGAGCAGTTCTTC.